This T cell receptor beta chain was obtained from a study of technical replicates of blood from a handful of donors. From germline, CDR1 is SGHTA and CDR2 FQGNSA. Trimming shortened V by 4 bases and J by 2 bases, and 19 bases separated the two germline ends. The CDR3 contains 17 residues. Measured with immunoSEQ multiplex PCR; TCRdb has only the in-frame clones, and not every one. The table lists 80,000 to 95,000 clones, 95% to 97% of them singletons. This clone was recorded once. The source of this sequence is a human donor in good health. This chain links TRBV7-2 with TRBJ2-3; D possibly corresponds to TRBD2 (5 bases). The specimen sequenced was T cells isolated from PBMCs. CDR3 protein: CASSSIGGVLDTDTQYF. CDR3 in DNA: TGTGCCAGCAGCTCAATAGGAGGTGTTTTGGACACAGATACGCAGTATTTT.